This T cell receptor beta chain was captured by sequencing in a study of blood T cells in healthy people across ages. Overall study findings and caveats: When set beside aged donors, long-lived donors presented more naive CD4+ cells and higher diversity. No one knew whether donors had CMV, which possibly confounded expanded clonotype changes.

CDR3 size: 18 residues. Germline loops: CDR1 DFQATT, CDR2 SNEGSKA (reference sequence). V was clipped by 4 bases and J by 2 bases; unmatched bases: 14. This clonotype was seen many times. Its antigen is unknown. Primed by a sample-barcoded 5' primer and a J-beta primer mix, a second PCR proceeded for roughly 7 to 12 cycles. TCRdb called the 5' RACE reads again in MiXCR, with one record for every CDR3 protein. The sample has over a million distinct CDR3 sequences, around 45% seen once; the top ten hold around 18%. This sequence was found in a woman aged 55-75 years in good health. The sequencing sample was made of blood. The chain uses TRBV20-1 and TRBJ2-5; TRBD2 agrees at 12 bases. The CDR3 region has the DNA TGCAGTGCTATCCCGGGACTAGCGGGCCTGGGAAGACAAGAGACCCAGTACTTC. As protein: CSAIPGLAGLGRQETQYF.